Here is one T cell receptor beta chain with its context. The clone's antigen remains unknown. It has no much larger one-base neighbor in the sample; base qualities were not kept. This sample's time point label indicates: cells obtained before transplantation from donor or recipient. CD3+CD4+ and CD3+CD8+ populations were FACS-sorted from unstimulated pre-transplant donor and recipient cells taken from spleen or lymph nodes. The data originate from a study of graft-versus-host responses after intestinal transplantation (dated by TCRdb to the early 2020s). Study-level background: The transplants that recipients received were multivisceral, liver-intestinal, or isolated intestinal. All recipients received anti-thymocyte globulin induction followed by maintenance tacrolimus and steroids for approximately 3 years. Alloreactive clones were identified by sequencing pre-transplant mixed lymphocyte reaction products and comparing them with unstimulated pre-transplant donor and recipient T cells. Donor T cell macrochimerism was defined as a peak of at least 4% donor T cells among recipient peripheral blood mononuclear cells. Rather than being sequenced by the commercial service, samples from a few later patients were sequenced in-house on an Illumina MiSeq and processed with MiXCR. A cohort of 24 intestinal transplant recipients, including one retransplant, was enrolled, and 3 patients lacking pretransplant specimens were excluded. Graft-versus-host and host-versus-graft alloreactive T cell clones were tracked in the graft, circulation and bone marrow after intestinal transplantation using bulk TCR-beta CDR3 sequencing. The research as a whole found: Early after transplant, peak levels of circulating GvH clones were found to be associated with declines in HvG clones. Conclusions were limited by the relatively low number and heterogeneity of intestinal transplant patients. Patients with donor T cell macrochimerism had high GvH to HvG T cell clonal ratios in their allografts. GvH clones turned up in recipient bone marrow, with some appearing earlier in ileal mucosa or blood, a pattern consistent with an intestinal mucosal origin.

The method was the immunoSEQ multiplex PCR assay. For most patients, genomic DNA was isolated using the Qiagen DNeasy Blood and Tissue Kit and was shipped frozen to Adaptive Biotechnologies for TCR sequencing. High-throughput TCR-beta CDR3 sequencing of genomic DNA from most patients was performed by Adaptive Biotechnologies. On the study's bioinformatics: TCR sequencing data were retrieved from Adaptive's ImmunoSEQ software for around 18 patients, whereas a few other patients were processed with MiXCR and VDJtools. To correct CD4 versus CD8 sorting errors, sequences present in both subsets at a frequency ratio below 5:1 were removed. CDR3 nucleotide sequences shared by donor and recipient were removed because the origin of these sequences could not be assigned. To be classed as alloreactive, a clone needed at least 2-fold expansion over unstimulated cells and a minimum CFSE-low frequency of 0.002% (template counts) or 0.001% (read counts). Clones detected in sequenced pre-transplant spleen, lymph node, or MLR CFSE-low populations of the donor or recipient were defined as mappable. The cumulative frequency of alloreactive clones was calculated as a percentage of all sequences, weighted by copy number. The clones in this table, taken by TCRdb from immuneACCESS, are in-frame only. Not every clone is retained; where verified, under half of the shortfall comes from an unresolved V gene, and the cause of the rest is unknown. V, J and clone size were drawn from that table, and D and trimming were deduced from the DNA. This sample is represented by 90,000 to 100,000 clones; 90% to 95% of them were singletons. The biggest ten clones account for approximately 0.54% of the sample.

The origin of this receptor is a human donor who received an intestinal transplant. The sequencing used unstimulated CD8+ T cells sorted from spleen or lymph node cells, collected before intestinal transplant.

The DNA reads as follows: TGTGCCAGCAGGGGGGACAGATCAAATCAGCCCCAGCATTTT. It translates as CASRGDRSNQPQHF. Recombination connected TRBV27 to TRBJ1-5; 7 central bases correspond to TRBD1. The CDR1 and CDR2 encoded by the germline V gene (reference sequence) are MNHEY and SMNVEV. V lost 6 bases and J lost 4 bases, and the count of bases not matched to a germline gene is 6. The cysteine opens and the phenylalanine closes a CDR3 of 14 amino acids. Just the 42-base CDR3 DNA is kept, in frame starting at base 1.